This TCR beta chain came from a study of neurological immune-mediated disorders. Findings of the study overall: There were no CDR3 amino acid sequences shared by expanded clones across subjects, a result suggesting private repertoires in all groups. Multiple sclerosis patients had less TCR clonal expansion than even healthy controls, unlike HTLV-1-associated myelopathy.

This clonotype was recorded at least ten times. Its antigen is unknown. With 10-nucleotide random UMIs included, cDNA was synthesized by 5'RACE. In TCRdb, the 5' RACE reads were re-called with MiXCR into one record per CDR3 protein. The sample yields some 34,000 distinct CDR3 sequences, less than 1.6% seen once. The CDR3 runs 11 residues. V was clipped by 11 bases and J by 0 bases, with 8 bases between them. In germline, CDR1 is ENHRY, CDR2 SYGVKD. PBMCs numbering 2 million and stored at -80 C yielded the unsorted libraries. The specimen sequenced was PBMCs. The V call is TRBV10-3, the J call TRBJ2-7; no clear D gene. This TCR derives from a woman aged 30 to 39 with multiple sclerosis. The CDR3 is CAVRSSYEQYF. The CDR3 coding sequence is TGTGCCGTACGGAGCTCCTACGAGCAGTACTTC.